The 14 T cell receptor beta chains below come from one sample, sequenced in a study of graft-versus-host responses after intestinal transplantation. Libraries were prepared by immunoSEQ multiplex PCR; TCRdb keeps only in-frame clonotypes and omits some of them. The profile covers 35,000 to 45,000 clones, with over 90% appearing a single time and around 3.6% taken by the ten largest. The material was PBMCs, obtained roughly 110 weeks after intestinal transplantation. The receptors here all came from a human patient who received an intestinal transplant, so some T cells may come from the graft donor.

The chain couples TRBV18 to TRBJ2-3; D may be TRBD2 (6 bases). V was clipped by 0 bases and J by 6 bases, with 7 bases between them. Looked up from germline, CDR1 is KGHSH and CDR2 is LQKENI. The CDR3 spans 13 residues. CDR3 DNA: TGTGCCAGCTCACCACCCGGGAGTGATACGCAGTATTTT. Its translation: CASSPPGSDTQYF.

The CDR3 here is CASSSPEEGHGYTF. DNA for the CDR3: TGTGCCAGTAGTTCCCCCGAGGAGGGACATGGCTACACCTTC. The V gene is TRBV19, the J gene TRBJ1-2; possibly TRBD1 for D (5 bases). Per the germline V gene, CDR1 is LNHDA and CDR2 is SQIVND (reference sequence). Trimming took 5 bases from V and 6 from J, leaving 16 bases between them. CDR3 length: 14 amino acids.

This rearrangement joins TRBV13 to TRBJ2-5; no clear D. This CDR3 is 14 amino acids long. CDR1 PRHDT and CDR2 FYEKMQ come from the germline V gene (reference sequence). V lost 4 bases and J lost 5, with 14 bases in between. DNA of the CDR3: TGTGCCAGCAGCTCGGGTCCTGTTTGGGAGACCCAGTACTTC. This translates into CASSSGPVWETQYF.

This chain connects TRBV14 to TRBJ1-6; tentatively, D is TRBD1 (6 bases). V shed 1 base and J shed 10 bases, with 14 bases lying between them. The CDR3 has 15 amino acids. Germline CDR1 is SGHDN and CDR2 is FVKESK. The CDR3 region is CASSQARGGASPLHF. The CDR3 bases are TGTGCCAGCAGCCAAGCGCGGGGGGGGGCCTCACCCCTCCACTTT. Full variable domain (missing parts from reference TRBV14 and TRBJ1-6): EAGVTQFPSHSVIEKGQTVTLRCDPISGHDNLYWYRRVMGKEIKFLLHFVKESKQDESGMPNNRFLAERTGGTYSTLKVQPAELEDSGVYFCASSQARGGASPLHFGNGTRLTVT.

This rearrangement joins TRBV6-1 to TRBJ1-5, with D possibly TRBD1 on 6 matching bases. Per germline, CDR1 MNHNS and CDR2 SASEGT. This CDR3 is built from 15 residues. V gave up 6 bases and J gave up 3 bases, with 15 bases separating them. The CDR3 loop reads CASSPTGDTNQPQHF. CDR3 in DNA: TGTGCCAGCAGCCCCACCGGGGACACCAATCAGCCCCAGCATTTT.

DNA of the CDR3: TGTGCCAGCAGGCCCGGACCCCTATCCTACAATGAGCAGTTCTTC. Translating it yields CASRPGPLSYNEQFF. The chain combines TRBV6-5 with TRBJ2-1; D call uncertain. V was clipped by 6 bases and J by 1 base, with 13 bases between them. The CDR3 spans 15 residues. The germline gives CDR1 MNHEY, CDR2 SVGAGI.

J is TRBJ2-7 and V is TRBV27; 10 bases line up with TRBD2. Germline loops: CDR1 MNHEY, CDR2 SMNVEV (reference sequence). J gave up 2 bases and V 6 bases, and 7 bases lay outside the gene matches. CDR3 size: 15 residues. The CDR3 region is CASSLSGTSAYEQYF. For the CDR3, the DNA is TGTGCCAGCAGCCTCTCGGGGACTAGCGCCTACGAGCAGTACTTC.

This clone was seen a few times. The chain joins TRBV6-1 to TRBJ2-2, with D tentatively TRBD1 or TRBD2 (5 bases each). Per the germline V gene, CDR1 is MNHNS and CDR2 is SASEGT. This CDR3 is 14 amino acids long. V lost 8 bases, J lost 4 bases, and 14 bases lay in between. CDR3 nucleotides: TGTGCCAGCGACGGGGCGGGCCCCACCGGGGAGCTGTTTTTT. Encoded protein: CASDGAGPTGELFF.

This clone was seen a few times. The J gene is TRBJ2-7, the V gene TRBV7-7; TRBD1 matches 10 bases. Germline-derived CDR1 and CDR2 are SSHAT and FNYEAQ (reference sequence). This CDR3 comprises 13 residues. The V gene end was trimmed by 5 bases and the J gene end by 5 bases; junction bases not matched to a gene: 3. The CDR3 nucleotides are TGTGCCAGCAGCCGGGACAGGGGTCACGAGCAGTACTTC. Translation: CASSRDRGHEQYF.

The chain carries TRBV29-1 and TRBJ2-1; 10 bases align to TRBD1. CDR3 size: 17 residues. CDR1 is SQVTM and CDR2 is ANQGSEA in the germline V gene. The CDR3 DNA follows: TGCTCAGGGCGAACTTCCGGGACAGGGGTTCCCCACAATGAGCAGTTCTTC. It codes for CSGRTSGTGVPHNEQFF.

The V gene is TRBV11-2, the J gene TRBJ2-5; weak D call: TRBD1 (6 bases). CDR1 SGHAT and CDR2 FQNNGV come from the germline V gene. This CDR3 comprises 14 residues. The V end was cut by 4 bases, the J end by 1 base, with 10 bases between. The CDR3 protein is CASSSTGIQETQYF. The CDR3 region has the DNA TGTGCCAGCAGCTCTACAGGGATCCAAGAGACCCAGTACTTC.

This clone appeared a single time. The genes are TRBV4-2 and TRBJ1-4, with 7 bases that match TRBD1. The germline V gene encodes CDR1 LGHNA and CDR2 YNFKEQ. This CDR3 comprises 16 residues. V lost 2 bases and J lost 7; bases outside the gene matches: 10. In DNA form, the CDR3 reads TGTGCCAGCAGCCAACTTACAGGGGAGTCGGGTGAAAAACTGTTTTTT. Its protein product is CASSQLTGESGEKLFF.

The CDR3: CASSYSITRDYGYTF. The DNA of the CDR3 is TGTGCCAGCAGTTACTCAATAACAAGGGACTATGGCTACACCTTC. This chain connects TRBV6-5 to TRBJ1-2; D is unclear. This CDR3 region has 15 residues. Trimming removed 0 bases at V and 3 bases at J, with 11 bases between. CDR1 is MNHEY, CDR2 SVGAGI, per germline.

V usage is TRBV6-5 and J usage is TRBJ2-7; 10 positions match TRBD2. The CDR3 has 15 residues. Germline CDR1 is MNHEY and CDR2 is SVGAGI. V trimming: 6 bases; J trimming: 2 bases; junction bases outside the gene matches: 7. DNA for the CDR3: TGTGCCAGCAGAAACCAAGGACTAGCGGCCTACGAGCAGTACTTC. Protein sequence: CASRNQGLAAYEQYF.